Described below is a single T cell receptor (beta chain) sequence and its context. The data originate from a study of OX40 agonist ivuxolimab in advanced cancers. This CDR3 comprises 13 residues. CDR1 is SGHAT, CDR2 FQDESV, per germline (reference sequence). Unmatched junction bases numbered 5, after V lost 5 bases and J lost 6 bases. Assay: immunoSEQ multiplex PCR; the TCRdb copy retains only in-frame clones and omits some. The profile covers 72,000 or so clones, with around 88% appearing a single time and 0.8% to 0.9% taken by the ten largest. The V and J genes are TRBV11-1 and TRBJ1-1; 8 nucleotides align to TRBD1. Sample: CD4+ or CD8+ T cells sorted from blood, taken in a trial of the OX40 agonist ivuxolimab. The clonotype comes from an adult with an advanced solid tumor such as melanoma, head and neck, liver or kidney cancer. The CDR3 nucleotides are TGTGCCAGCAGCCCAGGGGGCAGGGCTGAAGCTTTCTTT. Protein product: CASSPGGRAEAFF.